This TCR beta chain is from a study of monozygotic twins with inflammatory bowel disease. The CDR3 runs to 14 residues. CDR1 and CDR2 (germline): LGHDT, YNNKEL (reference sequence). Using the 5' RACE reads, TCRdb records one entry per CDR3 protein without DNA. The sample totals 400,000 or so distinct CDR3 sequences; its top ten clones hold 2% to 2.5%. The sequenced sample consisted of blood. The J gene is TRBJ1-3, the V gene TRBV3-1. The receptor's source is a human donor with ulcerative colitis or Crohn's disease, or a healthy co-twin of an affected twin (not recorded which). CDR3 region: CASSQGGFGNTIYF.